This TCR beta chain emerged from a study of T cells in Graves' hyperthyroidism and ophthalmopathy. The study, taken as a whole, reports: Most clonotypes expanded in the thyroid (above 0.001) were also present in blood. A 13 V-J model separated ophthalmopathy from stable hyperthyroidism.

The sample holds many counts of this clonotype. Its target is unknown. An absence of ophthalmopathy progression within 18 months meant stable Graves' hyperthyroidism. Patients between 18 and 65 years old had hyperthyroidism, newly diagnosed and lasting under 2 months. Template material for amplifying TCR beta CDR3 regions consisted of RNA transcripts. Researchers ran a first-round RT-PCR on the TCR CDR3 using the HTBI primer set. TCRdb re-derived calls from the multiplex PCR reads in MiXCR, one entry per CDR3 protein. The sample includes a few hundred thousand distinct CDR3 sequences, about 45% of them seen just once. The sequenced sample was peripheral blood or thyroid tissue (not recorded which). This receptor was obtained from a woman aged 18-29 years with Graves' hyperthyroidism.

The CDR3 coding sequence is TGTGCCACCAGTGATTTGAAGGTGGAGACCCAGTACTTC. This encodes CATSDLKVETQYF. The chain uses TRBV24-1 and TRBJ2-5; D not resolved. V lost 0 bases and J lost 5, with 6 bases in between. This CDR3 has 13 residues. Germline-derived CDR1 and CDR2 are KGHDR and SFDVKD.